The 31 T cell receptor beta chains below were found in one sample sequenced in a study of response to subunit inactivated influenza vaccine. TCRdb passed the RT-PCR reads through MiXCR, listing each CDR3 protein once. The profile shows under 800,000 distinct CDR3 sequences, roughly 13% of them singletons. The source material was PBMCs from blood, sampled less than 15 days before vaccination. These receptors came from a man in his forties or fifties who received an inactivated influenza vaccine.

The J gene is TRBJ1-1, the V gene TRBV20-1, with a weak D call TRBD1 (5 bases). CDR3 size: 16 residues. The V end was cut by 5 bases, the J end by 2 bases, with 21 bases between. Germline lookup yields CDR1 DFQATT and CDR2 SNEGSKA (reference sequence). The CDR3 here is CSALGLHWGVNTEAFF. As DNA, the CDR3 is TGCAGTGCTTTAGGACTCCATTGGGGGGTTAACACTGAAGCTTTCTTT.

J is TRBJ1-2 and V is TRBV6-1; possibly TRBD1 for D (6 bases). Trimming removed 3 bases at V and 4 bases at J, with 21 bases between. This CDR3 is 17 amino acids long. Germline assignment: CDR1 MNHNS and CDR2 SASEGT. Here the CDR3 DNA reads TGTGCCAGCAGTGAGATCGGGACACCTTCCCCCTTCTATGGCTACACCTTC. Amino acids: CASSEIGTPSPFYGYTF.

The table lists this clonotype with a few counts. This rearrangement joins TRBV20-1 to TRBJ1-5, with 7 positions matching TRBD1. CDR1 and CDR2 (germline): DFQATT, SNEGSKA (reference sequence). Trimming took 4 bases from V and 5 from J; bases not matched to a gene: 11. There are 15 residues in the CDR3. This CDR3 is CSATPRGRGHQPQHF. The CDR3 nucleotides read TGCAGTGCTACGCCGAGGGGGAGGGGGCATCAGCCCCAGCATTTT.

The chain links TRBV4-2 to TRBJ2-3; the D call may be TRBD1 or TRBD2 (6 bases each). The CDR3 loop spans 14 amino acids. Between the trimmed V and J ends, which lost 4 bases and 7 bases, there was a span of 15 bases. CDR1 is LGHNA, CDR2 YNFKEQ, per germline. The CDR3 is CASSPMGGPNTQYF. CDR3 in DNA: TGTGCCAGCAGCCCCATGGGGGGCCCGAATACGCAGTATTTT.

This clonotype was counted between two and nine times. This CDR3 is CASSPRDTYYEQYF. CDR3 nucleotide sequence: TGTGCCAGCAGCCCACGGGACACGTACTACGAGCAGTACTTC. This rearrangement joins TRBV7-9 to TRBJ2-7, with D possibly being TRBD1 (6 bases). Trimming took 5 bases from V and 3 from J, leaving 14 bases between them. Germline CDR1 and CDR2: SEHNR and FQNEAQ (reference sequence). This CDR3 region has 14 residues.

This clonotype was seen more than once but under ten times. V gene TRBV25-1 combines with J gene TRBJ2-5, with TRBD2 identical over 10 bases. V trimming: 2 bases; J trimming: 5 bases; junction bases outside the gene matches: 8. The CDR3 contains 16 residues. Germline CDR1 MGHDK, CDR2 SYGVNS. CDR3 sequence (DNA): TGTGCCAGCAGTGAAGGGGGTTGGGGACTAGCGGAGACCCAGTACTTC. As protein: CASSEGGWGLAETQYF.

The V gene is TRBV28, the J gene TRBJ1-4, with 9 bases matching TRBD1. The germline V gene encodes CDR1 MDHEN and CDR2 SYDVKM. V gave up 6 bases and J gave up 4 bases; unmatched junction bases: 6. CDR3 size: 15 residues. As DNA, the CDR3 is TGTGCCAGCAGACGAGGGACAGGGCTTAATGAAAAACTGTTTTTT. Its translation is CASRRGTGLNEKLFF.

This clonotype occurred a few times. The chain links TRBV6-2 or TRBV6-3 to TRBJ2-7, with TRBD2 identical over 7 bases. Germline values: CDR1 MNHEY, CDR2 SVGEGT. The CDR3 spans 15 residues. After removal of 2 bases from V and 3 bases from J, the junction contained 7 bases not matched to a gene. CDR3 amino acids: CASSYGWGGYYEQYF. The DNA for the CDR3 is TGTGCCAGCAGTTACGGCTGGGGGGGATACTACGAGCAGTACTTC.

This clonotype is a singleton in its sample. CDR3 DNA sequence: TGTGCCAGCAGCTTAGCGCGGGGGGGGGACTACGAGCAGTACTTC. It encodes CASSLARGGDYEQYF. V gene TRBV7-2 combines with J gene TRBJ2-7; TRBD2 agrees at 9 bases. This CDR3 spans 15 amino acids. CDR1 SGHTA and CDR2 FQGNSA come from the germline V gene. V trimming: 0 bases; J trimming: 3 bases; junction bases outside the gene matches: 3. The full variable domain, its missing parts supplied by reference TRBV7-2 and TRBJ2-7, is GAGVSQSPSNKVTEKGKDVELRCDPISGHTALYWYRQSLGQGLEFLIYFQGNSAPDKSGLPSDRFSAERTGGSVSTLTIQRTQQEDSAVYLCASSLARGGDYEQYFGPGTRLTVT.

V usage is TRBV20-1 and J usage is TRBJ1-5, with 7 bases that match TRBD1. J gave up 1 base and V 4 bases, and 7 bases lay outside the gene matches. Per the germline V gene, CDR1 is DFQATT and CDR2 is SNEGSKA (reference sequence). This CDR3 is 15 amino acids long. The CDR3 nucleotides are TGCAGTGCTATCGCCGGGACAGCGAGCAATCAGCCCCAGCATTTT. Its translation is CSAIAGTASNQPQHF.

Remarks on this clonotype: One end of the junction fails to match germline, which may point to a read error. The chain employs TRBV7-7 and TRBJ2-1; the match to TRBD1 covers 7 bases. The CDR3 is 15 amino acids. Germline CDR1 SSHAT, CDR2 FNYEAQ (reference sequence). The CDR3 DNA reads as TGTGCTAGCAGCTTAGATGGACAGGACTACAATGAGCAGTTCTTC. It codes for CASSLDGQDYNEQFF.

The genes are TRBV3-1 and TRBJ2-3; no firm D call. The CDR3 contains 14 residues. The V and J ends lost 4 bases and 8 bases respectively, with 16 bases between them. CDR1 and CDR2 from the germline V gene are LGHDT and YNNKEL (reference sequence). The CDR3 nucleotides read TGTGCCAGCAGCCCCACCTCCCAGACGGGTACGCAGTATTTT. This encodes CASSPTSQTGTQYF.

The gene calls are TRBV7-7 and TRBJ2-1; 9 bases align to TRBD1. With V trimmed by 4 bases and J by 7 bases, 5 bases remained unmatched. This CDR3 comprises 14 residues. Germline CDR1 SSHAT, CDR2 FNYEAQ (reference sequence). The DNA of the CDR3 is TGTGCCAGCAGCTCGGACAGGGGAGGGAATGAGCAGTTCTTC. It is translated as CASSSDRGGNEQFF.

There are a few counts of this clonotype. This chain connects TRBV3-1 to TRBJ1-2; 7 bases match TRBD1. Losses at the gene ends were 3 bases for V and 5 bases for J; bases not matched to a gene: 12. The length of the CDR3 is 16 residues. Germline lookup yields CDR1 LGHDT and CDR2 YNNKEL (reference sequence). DNA for the CDR3: TGTGCCAGCAGCCATCACGACAGGGAAGGGACATATGGCTACACCTTC. Protein product: CASSHHDREGTYGYTF.

The chain joins TRBV7-2 to TRBJ1-2; D perhaps matches TRBD1 (5 bases). This CDR3 is built from 15 residues. The V end was cut by 2 bases, the J end by 4 bases, with 14 bases between. The V gene's germline CDR1 is SGHTA and CDR2 FQGNSA. CDR3 residues: CASSLSQGLGYGYTF. In DNA, the CDR3 is TGTGCCAGCAGCTTATCCCAGGGTTTGGGCTATGGCTACACCTTC.

The table lists this clonotype with a count of one. This chain connects TRBV7-9 to TRBJ2-2; possible D gene TRBD1, 5 bases. The CDR3 spans 15 residues. V dropped 7 bases and J dropped 6 bases, with 18 bases sitting between them. Germline V gene sequence: CDR1 SEHNR, CDR2 FQNEAQ (reference sequence). CDR3 region: CASNYPGQGAGELFF. As DNA, the CDR3 is TGTGCCAGCAACTATCCCGGACAAGGGGCCGGGGAGCTGTTTTTT. The whole variable domain, remainder taken from reference TRBV7-9 and TRBJ2-2, is DTGVSQNPRHKITKRGQNVTFRCDPISEHNRLYWYRQTLGQGPEFLTYFQNEAQLEKSRLLSDRFSAERPKGSFSTLEIQRTEQGDSAMYLCASNYPGQGAGELFFGEGSRLTVL.

This chain joins TRBV28 and TRBJ1-6; D uncertain. Germline V lookup: CDR1 MDHEN, CDR2 SYDVKM. This CDR3 has 11 residues. V dropped 6 bases and J dropped 14 bases, with 11 bases sitting between them. The CDR3 protein is CASSPRRALHF. Here the CDR3 DNA reads TGTGCCAGCAGCCCCAGGCGGGCCCTCCACTTT. The entire variable domain, with the rest obtained from reference TRBV28 and TRBJ1-6, is as follows: DVKVTQSSRYLVKRTGEKVFLECVQDMDHENMFWYRQDPGLGLRLIYFSYDVKMKEKGDIPEGYSVSREKKERFSLILESASTNQTSMYLCASSPRRALHFGNGTRLTVT.

The table lists this clonotype with a few counts. The chain combines TRBV28 with TRBJ2-3; 8 bases are a match to TRBD2. From germline, CDR1 is MDHEN and CDR2 SYDVKM. The CDR3 runs 16 residues. The junction had 11 bases not matched to a gene; V was cut back by 5 bases and J by 4 bases. The CDR3, as DNA: TGTGCCAGCAGTCCCCATTTAGCGGGACTGGCAGATACGCAGTATTTT. The encoded protein is CASSPHLAGLADTQYF.

The chain carries TRBV18 and TRBJ2-1, with D perhaps matching TRBD2 (8 bases). Trimming took 0 bases from V and 7 from J, leaving 22 bases between them. This CDR3 has 18 residues. The V gene's germline CDR1 is KGHSH and CDR2 LQKENI. CDR3 residues: CASSPPNKIREGANEQFF. The CDR3 nucleotides read TGTGCCAGCTCACCACCAAATAAGATTCGGGAGGGGGCAAATGAGCAGTTCTTC.

V is TRBV29-1 and J is TRBJ1-2; D might be TRBD1 (5 bases). Between the trimmed V and J ends, which lost 5 bases and 8 bases, there was a span of 15 bases. Germline CDR1 and CDR2: SQVTM and ANQGSEA. This CDR3 has 12 residues. The CDR3 sequence is CSVHDSWGGYTF. CDR3 nucleotides: TGCAGCGTTCATGACAGCTGGGGAGGCTACACCTTC.

This rearrangement joins TRBV12-3 or TRBV12-4 to TRBJ2-2; D is perhaps TRBD1 (7 bases). V lost 3 bases and J lost 4, with 15 bases in between. The CDR3 contains 16 residues. CDR3 bases: TGTGCCAGCAGTTTTGGAGGGGGCCAGAGCACCGGGGAGCTGTTTTTT. Amino acid sequence: CASSFGGGQSTGELFF.

Many counts were recorded for this clonotype. The chain employs TRBV7-2 and TRBJ2-7, with no clear D. This CDR3 is built from 14 residues. The germline V gene has CDR1 SGHTA and CDR2 FQGNSA. V was shortened by 5 bases and J by 5 bases, with 16 bases between the two germline ends. CDR3 nucleotide sequence: TGTGCCAGCAGCCCTCAGTACGGTCGGAACGAGCAGTACTTC. As protein: CASSPQYGRNEQYF.

The chain joins TRBV28 to TRBJ2-1, with 15 bases lining up with TRBD2. Trimming at V came to 2 bases and at J to 1 base, leaving 6 bases not matched to a gene. This CDR3 has 19 residues. Germline CDR1 is MDHEN and CDR2 is SYDVKM. This CDR3 reads CASSLRGLAGGVSYNEQFF. The CDR3 DNA is TGTGCCAGCAGTTTACGCGGACTAGCGGGAGGGGTGTCCTACAATGAGCAGTTCTTC.

V usage is TRBV20-1 and J usage is TRBJ2-7, with 11 positions matching TRBD2. Germline-derived CDR1 and CDR2 are DFQATT and SNEGSKA (reference sequence). This CDR3 has 15 residues. J was trimmed by 2 bases and V by 6 bases; bases with no gene match: 9. As DNA, the CDR3 is TGCAGTGCCCCGGGACTAGCGGCAAATACCTACGAGCAGTACTTC. Protein: CSAPGLAANTYEQYF.

The chain employs TRBV4-3 and TRBJ2-3; D gene ambiguous. The CDR3 covers 13 residues. V lost 3 bases, J lost 8 bases, and 12 bases lay in between. Germline CDR1 is LGHNA and CDR2 is YSLEER. CDR3 amino acids: CASSHPGQSTQYF. The CDR3, as DNA: TGCGCCAGCAGCCATCCTGGGCAGAGTACGCAGTATTTT.

This sequence joins TRBV20-1 and TRBJ2-1; 8 nucleotides align to TRBD2. The V gene's germline CDR1 is DFQATT and CDR2 SNEGSKA (reference sequence). This CDR3 comprises 14 residues. J was trimmed by 8 bases and V by 3 bases; bases with no gene match: 9. The CDR3 protein is CSASTGGGPHEQFF. As DNA, the CDR3 is TGCAGTGCTAGTACGGGGGGGGGCCCTCATGAGCAGTTCTTC.

This clonotype was seen just once. This rearrangement joins TRBV15 to TRBJ2-1; D is tentatively TRBD1 or TRBD2 (5 bases each). From germline, CDR1 is LNHNV and CDR2 YYDKDF (reference sequence). CDR3 length: 15 residues. V was clipped by 4 bases and J by 7 bases, with 17 bases between them. DNA of the CDR3: TGTGCCACCAGCATGGGGGACCGTCGTTCGAATGAGCAGTTCTTC. It translates to CATSMGDRRSNEQFF.

This clonotype was observed a handful of times. V and J are TRBV3-1 and TRBJ2-7; weak D call: TRBD1 (6 bases). Trimming stripped 8 bases from V and 7 bases from J, with 12 bases between. Germline V lookup: CDR1 LGHDT, CDR2 YNNKEL (reference sequence). The CDR3 length is 11 residues. CDR3 sequence (DNA): TGTGCCAGCGCAGGGGCCGGGGAGCAGTACTTC. Translated, it gives CASAGAGEQYF.

The table lists this clonotype with many counts. The V and J genes are TRBV27 and TRBJ2-5; 7 nucleotides agree with TRBD1. Trimming took 8 bases from V and 2 from J; bases not matched to a gene: 2. This CDR3 comprises 12 residues. The V gene's germline CDR1 is MNHEY and CDR2 SMNVEV (reference sequence). The DNA for the CDR3 is TGTGCCAGCGGCAGGGGGCAAGAGACCCAGTACTTC. Amino acids: CASGRGQETQYF.

The chain combines TRBV7-2 with TRBJ2-2, with D perhaps given as TRBD1 or TRBD2 (7 bases each). Germline V gives CDR1 SGHTA, CDR2 FQGNSA. V lost 7 bases and J 2 bases, leaving 20 bases between the germline ends. The CDR3 covers 17 residues. CDR3 in DNA: TGTGCCAGCACCCCTGGGGCAGGGGGACTAAACACCGGGGAGCTGTTTTTT. It encodes CASTPGAGGLNTGELFF.

This clonotype has only a few counts. This chain uses TRBV5-1 with TRBJ2-1, with TRBD2 identical over 10 bases. This CDR3 spans 20 amino acids. V shed 0 bases and J 1 base; nucleotides not matched to a gene: 13. CDR1 and CDR2 (germline): SGHRS, YFSETQ. The CDR3 sequence is CASSLVASGGAGGSYNEQFF. Here the CDR3 DNA reads TGCGCCAGCAGCTTGGTGGCGAGCGGGGGGGCCGGTGGATCCTACAATGAGCAGTTCTTC.